The 18 T cell receptor beta chains below were found in one sample sequenced in a study of identical twins. MiXCR, applied by TCRdb to the 5' RACE reads, yields one record per CDR3 protein. Of approximately 140,000 distinct CDR3 sequences in the sample, 3% to 4.5% were seen once. The specimen was memory T cells sorted from blood. The receptors were gathered from a man aged 18 to 30 in good health.

The table lists this clonotype with many counts. The V gene is TRBV6-2 or TRBV6-3, the J gene TRBJ2-7; 8 positions match TRBD1. The CDR3 contains 14 residues. Germline V gene data show CDR1 as MNHEY and CDR2 as SVGEGT. V lost 1 base, J lost 1 base, and 0 bases stayed unmatched. The CDR3 DNA reads as TGTGCCAGCAGTTACTACAGGGGGTCCTACGAGCAGTACTTC. This codes for CASSYYRGSYEQYF.

At least ten counts were recorded for this clonotype. The chain has TRBV18 and TRBJ2-1; D gene ambiguous. Germline lookup yields CDR1 KGHSH and CDR2 LQKENI. Trimming removed 6 bases at V and 9 bases at J, with 9 bases between. The CDR3 is made up of 11 amino acids. In DNA, the CDR3 is TGTGCCAGCTCCCTGGATAGTGAGCAGTTCTTC. It translates to CASSLDSEQFF.

This clonotype was seen many times. The rearrangement links TRBV27 to TRBJ1-5; D gene uncertain. From germline, CDR1 is MNHEY and CDR2 SMNVEV (reference sequence). CDR3 size: 15 residues. Trimming cost V 6 bases and J 6 bases, with 18 bases left between them. This chain's CDR3 is CASRLTMGLTQPQHF. DNA of the CDR3: TGTGCCAGCAGGCTAACCATGGGCTTGACTCAGCCCCAGCATTTT.

This clonotype was counted ten times or more. The rearrangement links TRBV12-3 or TRBV12-4 to TRBJ1-1; the D gene is possibly TRBD1 (6 bases). The CDR3 runs 12 residues. The V and J ends lost 7 bases and 4 bases respectively, with 10 bases between them. The CDR3 loop reads CASIRGSTEAFF. The CDR3 DNA follows: TGTGCCAGCATCAGGGGTAGCACTGAAGCTTTCTTT.

This clonotype has ten or more counts. This sequence joins TRBV15 and TRBJ1-3; D is unresolved. Germline V gives CDR1 LNHNV, CDR2 YYDKDF (reference sequence). With 2 bases removed from V and 4 bases from J, the gap between germline ends came to 18 bases. The CDR3 is 17 amino acids. CDR3 residues: CATSRPNTRLEGNTIYF. The CDR3 DNA sequence: TGTGCCACCAGCAGACCTAACACAAGGTTGGAAGGAAACACCATATATTTT.

This clonotype has ten or more counts. This chain links TRBV29-1 with TRBJ2-5; D not resolved. With 3 bases removed from V and 3 bases from J, the gap between germline ends came to 14 bases. The germline CDR1 and CDR2 sequences are SQVTM and ANQGSEA. The CDR3 consists of 14 residues. The CDR3 spells CSVDLWQGKETQYF. CDR3 DNA sequence: TGCAGCGTTGATCTTTGGCAAGGGAAAGAGACCCAGTACTTC.

This clonotype has ten or more counts. This chain joins TRBV4-3 and TRBJ1-4; the D is unclear. V lost 0 bases and J 8 bases, leaving 7 bases between the germline ends. The CDR3 covers 13 residues. Germline V gene lookup returns CDR1 LGHNA and CDR2 YSLEER. CDR3 nucleotides: TGCGCCAGCAGCCAAGAAAGGCGGGAAAAACTGTTTTTT. As protein: CASSQERREKLFF.

This clonotype was counted at least ten times. A read error may produce the germline difference seen at one junction end. This chain joins TRBV18 and TRBJ2-1, with D unclear. This CDR3 spans 14 amino acids. Germline V gene lookup returns CDR1 KGHSH and CDR2 LQKENI. The CDR3 region has the DNA TGTGCCAGCTCACCTCGGGCCGACCCGAGGAATCTGGTCTTC. Translating it yields CASSPRADPRNLVF. Filled out from reference TRBV18 and TRBJ2-1, the complete variable domain reads NAGVMQNPRHLVRRRGQEARLRCSPMKGHSHVYWYRQLPEEGLKFMVYLQKENIIDESGMPKERFSAEFPKEGPSILRIQQVVRGDSAAYFCASSPRADPRNLVFGPGTRLTVL.

This clonotype was counted many times. The chain has TRBV29-1 and TRBJ2-2, with D hard to call. Trimming left V 1 base short and J 1 base short, with 4 bases between. This CDR3 spans 13 amino acids. Germline loops: CDR1 SQVTM, CDR2 ANQGSEA. This CDR3 is CSVEGLNTGELFF. The DNA of the CDR3 is TGCAGCGTTGAAGGTTTGAACACCGGGGAGCTGTTTTTT.

This clonotype was seen repeatedly, ten times or more. The chain employs TRBV4-2 and TRBJ2-1; D gene unclear. Germline values: CDR1 LGHNA, CDR2 YNFKEQ. Trimming cost V 0 bases and J 7 bases, with 4 bases left between them. The CDR3 length is 12 residues. The CDR3 spells CASSQDRNEQFF. The CDR3 bases are TGTGCCAGCAGCCAAGATAGGAATGAGCAGTTCTTC.

This clonotype was recorded a few times. The chain combines TRBV12-3 or TRBV12-4 with TRBJ2-1; a weak D match, TRBD1 (6 bases). V lost 4 bases to trimming and J lost 12 bases, with 25 bases between them. The CDR3 length is 16 residues. The CDR3 protein is CASSSQPTPGQSRQFF. Written as DNA, the CDR3 is TGTGCCAGCAGTTCGCAACCAACACCAGGACAGTCCAGGCAGTTCTTC.

This clonotype came up many times. The chain carries TRBV5-1 and TRBJ2-5; D not certain. Germline V gene sequence: CDR1 SGHRS, CDR2 YFSETQ. This CDR3 spans 15 amino acids. V lost 0 bases and J 5 bases, leaving 14 bases between the germline ends. CDR3 bases: TGCGCCAGCAGCTTGGGTGGATCGGTGGGTGAGACCCAGTACTTC. It translates to CASSLGGSVGETQYF.

This clonotype showed up many times. This chain joins TRBV20-1 and TRBJ1-1; D is unresolved. Per germline, CDR1 DFQATT and CDR2 SNEGSKA (reference sequence). The V end was cut by 3 bases, the J end by 4 bases, with 12 bases between. The CDR3 is 13 residues long. The CDR3 protein is CSARGGWGTEAFF. The CDR3 DNA sequence: TGCAGTGCTAGGGGCGGGTGGGGCACTGAAGCTTTCTTT.

This clonotype appeared many times. The chain has TRBV18 and TRBJ2-1; D is possibly TRBD1 or TRBD2 (5 bases each). The CDR3 has 12 amino acids. CDR1 is KGHSH, CDR2 LQKENI, per germline. Between the trimmed V and J ends, which lost 4 bases and 6 bases, there was a span of 7 bases. CDR3 DNA: TGTGCCAGCTCACGGGGGTCCAATGAGCAGTTCTTC. Protein: CASSRGSNEQFF.

This clonotype was counted ten times or more. The V call is TRBV20-1, the J call TRBJ1-6; 10 bases map to TRBD1. CDR3 length: 15 amino acids. Germline CDR1 reads DFQATT; CDR2 reads SNEGSKA (reference sequence). V trimming: 0 bases; J trimming: 8 bases; junction bases outside the gene matches: 4. The CDR3 DNA follows: TGCAGTGCTAGAGATCCGGGACAGGGGTATTCACCCCTCCACTTT. It translates to CSARDPGQGYSPLHF.

The sample holds many counts of this clonotype. J is TRBJ1-6 and V is TRBV27, with TRBD1 matching over 10 bases. V lost 3 bases, J lost 8 bases, and 1 base stayed unmatched. The CDR3 has 14 amino acids. Germline CDR1 is MNHEY and CDR2 is SMNVEV (reference sequence). The chain's CDR3 is CASSFGTGDSPLHF. In DNA form, the CDR3 reads TGTGCCAGCAGTTTTGGGACAGGGGATTCACCCCTCCACTTT.

This clonotype was observed many times. The V call is TRBV20-1, the J call TRBJ2-5; D is perhaps TRBD2 (5 bases). V shed 0 bases and J shed 1 base, with 9 bases lying between them. Germline V lookup: CDR1 DFQATT, CDR2 SNEGSKA (reference sequence). CDR3 length: 14 amino acids. CDR3 coding DNA: TGCAGTGCTAGAGAGTTCGGGGTCCAAGAGACCCAGTACTTC. Translated, it gives CSAREFGVQETQYF.

The table lists this clonotype with many counts. The chain combines TRBV20-1 with TRBJ1-2; possibly TRBD1 for D (6 bases). Germline V gene data show CDR1 as DFQATT and CDR2 as SNEGSKA (reference sequence). The germline V and J ends were trimmed by 5 bases and 4 bases, with 14 bases remaining between them. This CDR3 comprises 13 residues. CDR3 in DNA: TGCAGTGCTCTAGGACAGAACTCCTATGGCTACACCTTC. It encodes CSALGQNSYGYTF.